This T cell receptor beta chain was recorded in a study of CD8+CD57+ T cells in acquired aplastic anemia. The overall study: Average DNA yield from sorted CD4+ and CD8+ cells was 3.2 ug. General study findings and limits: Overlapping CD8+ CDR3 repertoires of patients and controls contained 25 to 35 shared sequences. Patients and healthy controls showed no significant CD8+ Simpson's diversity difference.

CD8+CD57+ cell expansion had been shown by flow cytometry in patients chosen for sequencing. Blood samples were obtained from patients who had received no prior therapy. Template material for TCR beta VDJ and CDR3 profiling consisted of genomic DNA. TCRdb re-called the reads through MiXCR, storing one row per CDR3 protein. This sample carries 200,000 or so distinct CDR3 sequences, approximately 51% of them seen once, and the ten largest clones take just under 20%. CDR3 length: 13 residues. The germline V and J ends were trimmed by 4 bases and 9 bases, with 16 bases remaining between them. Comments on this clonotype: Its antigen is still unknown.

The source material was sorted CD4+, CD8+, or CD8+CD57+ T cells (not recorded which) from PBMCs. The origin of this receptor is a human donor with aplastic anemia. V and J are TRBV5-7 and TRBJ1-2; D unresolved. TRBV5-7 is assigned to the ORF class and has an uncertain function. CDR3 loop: CASSMTPDTSYTF. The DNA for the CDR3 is TGTGCCAGCAGCATGACACCGGATACGAGCTACACCTTC.